This T cell receptor (beta chain) was documented in a study of T cells after somatic rescue of genetic block. Data came from immunoSEQ multiplex PCR; TCRdb stores just in-frame clones and leaves some out. This table has approximately 110,000 clones, approximately 90% appearing once. The germline V gene encodes CDR1 SGHVS and CDR2 FNYEAQ. CDR3 length: 15 residues. The V gene end was trimmed by 1 base and the J gene end by 6 bases; junction bases not matched to a gene: 3. The chain employs TRBV7-6 and TRBJ2-2; 9 nucleotides match TRBD2. This TCR was recovered from a woman aged 18-35 years. Sequenced sample: peripheral blood mononuclear cells (PBMCs). The CDR3 sequence is CASSLEGTSSGELFF. The CDR3 region has the DNA TGTGCCAGCAGCTTAGAGGGGACTAGCTCCGGGGAGCTGTTTTTT.